These T cell receptor beta chains were read from a single sample in a study of post-analysis software for immune sequencing data. TCRdb fed the PCR reads into MiXCR, producing one record per CDR3 protein. Of roughly 870,000 distinct CDR3 sequences listed, under 70% are singletons. The sequenced sample consisted of blood. These receptors were obtained from a girl between 10 and 17 years old with multiple sclerosis. Both conserved end residues are trimmed from each CDR3.

V | CDR3
TRBV15 | VTSRGQGPEQY
TRBV7-3 | ASSPSGVGPADTQY
TRBV6-5 | ASSYASSYEQY
TRBV7-6 | ASSLVGESQAQY
TRBV12-3/TRBV12-4 | ASSPNAPNSPLH
TRBV6-5 | ASSYLGGRRETQY
TRBV6-5 | ASSYSPGLSTQY
TRBV30 | AHGRASEAF
TRBV5-1 | ASSLGHRDHQPQH
TRBV7-2 | ASSLSVLAKNIQY
TRBV7-2 | ASSLPLLAGGREQY
TRBV11-2 | ASSSIVLAGVPYNEQF
TRBV27 | ASSSSGQGMVGQY
TRBV9 | ASSVGSETAYEQY
TRBV12-3/TRBV12-4 | ASTKIREETQY
TRBV12-3/TRBV12-4 | ASSLNADRDNQPQH
TRBV27 | ASSPLVPGTDTQY
TRBV7-9 | ASSSYENYERY
TRBV20-1 | SASNRVLGTQY
TRBV3-1 | ASSQEGPWQLAETQY
TRBV5-1 | ASSLGRELSAEAF
TRBV3-1 | ASSHRAGSNYGYT
TRBV30 | AWDRRSEAF
TRBV6-1 | ASRKDLQVETQY
TRBV7-9 | ASSLGSRGTGELF
TRBV5-1 | ASSLEPAESYGYT
TRBV5-1 | ASSSGSSEQY
TRBV10-3 | AISEGKTDTQY
TRBV6-4 | ASSDGRYTGERF
TRBV29-1 | SGAPGGNEQF
TRBV7-9 | ASSRRASGSTDTQY
TRBV4-2 | ASSQNRLAGPTYEQY
TRBV5-1 | ASSSPGQGSPLH
TRBV5-1 | ASSYQASESCEQY